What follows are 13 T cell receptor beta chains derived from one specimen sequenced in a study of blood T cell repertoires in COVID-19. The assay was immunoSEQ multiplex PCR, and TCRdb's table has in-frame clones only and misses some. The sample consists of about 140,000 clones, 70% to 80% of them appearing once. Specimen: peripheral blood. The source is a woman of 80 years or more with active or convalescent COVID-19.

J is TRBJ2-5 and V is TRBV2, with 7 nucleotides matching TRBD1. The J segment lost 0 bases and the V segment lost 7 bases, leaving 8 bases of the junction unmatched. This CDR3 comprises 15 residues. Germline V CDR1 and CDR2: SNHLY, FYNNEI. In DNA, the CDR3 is TGTGCCAGCACGTCCACCGGGACAGACCAAGAGACCCAGTACTTC. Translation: CASTSTGTDQETQYF.

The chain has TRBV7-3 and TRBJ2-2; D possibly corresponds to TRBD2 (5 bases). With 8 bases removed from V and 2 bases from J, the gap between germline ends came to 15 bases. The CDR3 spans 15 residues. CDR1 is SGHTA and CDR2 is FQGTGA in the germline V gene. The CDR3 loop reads CASSQARANTGELFF. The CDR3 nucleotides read TGTGCCAGCTCTCAAGCGAGGGCAAACACCGGGGAGCTGTTTTTT.

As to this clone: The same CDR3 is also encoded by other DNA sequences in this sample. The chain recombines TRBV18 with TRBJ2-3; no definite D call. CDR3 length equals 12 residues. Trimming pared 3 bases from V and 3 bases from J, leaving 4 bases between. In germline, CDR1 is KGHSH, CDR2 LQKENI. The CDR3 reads CASSPSTDTQYF. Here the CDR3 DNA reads TGTGCCAGCTCACCCAGTACAGATACGCAGTATTTT.

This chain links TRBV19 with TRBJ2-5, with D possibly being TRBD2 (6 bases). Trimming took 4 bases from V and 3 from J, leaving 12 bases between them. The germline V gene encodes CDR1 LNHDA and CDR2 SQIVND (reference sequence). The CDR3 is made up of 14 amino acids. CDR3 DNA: TGTGCCAGTAGTAGGCGGGGCGATAAAGAGACCCAGTACTTC. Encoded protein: CASSRRGDKETQYF.

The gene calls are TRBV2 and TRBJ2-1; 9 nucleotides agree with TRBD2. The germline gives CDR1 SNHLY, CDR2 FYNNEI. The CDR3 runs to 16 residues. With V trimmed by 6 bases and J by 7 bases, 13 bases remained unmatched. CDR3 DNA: TGTGCCAGCAGCGCCCCACTAGCGGGTAAAATGAATGAGCAGTTCTTC. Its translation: CASSAPLAGKMNEQFF.

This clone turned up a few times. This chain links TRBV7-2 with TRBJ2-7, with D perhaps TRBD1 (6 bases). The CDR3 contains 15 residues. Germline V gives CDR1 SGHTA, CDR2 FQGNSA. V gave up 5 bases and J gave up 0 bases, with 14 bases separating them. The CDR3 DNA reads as TGTGCCAGCAGCGCACAGGGATCTATCTCCTACGAGCAGTACTTC. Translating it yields CASSAQGSISYEQYF.

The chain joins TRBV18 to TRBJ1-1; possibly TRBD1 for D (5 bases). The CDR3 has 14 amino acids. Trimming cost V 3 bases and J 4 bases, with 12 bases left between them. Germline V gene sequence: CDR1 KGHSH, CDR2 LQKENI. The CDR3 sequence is CASSPPVGGTEAFF. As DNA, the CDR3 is TGTGCCAGCTCACCGCCAGTCGGGGGCACTGAAGCTTTCTTT.

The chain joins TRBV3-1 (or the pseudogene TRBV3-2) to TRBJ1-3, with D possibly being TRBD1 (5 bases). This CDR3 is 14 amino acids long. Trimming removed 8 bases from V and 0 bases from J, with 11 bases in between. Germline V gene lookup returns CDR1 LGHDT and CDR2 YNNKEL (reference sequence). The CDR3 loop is CASADRGSGNTIYF. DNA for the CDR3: TGTGCCAGCGCCGATAGGGGCTCTGGAAACACCATATATTTT.

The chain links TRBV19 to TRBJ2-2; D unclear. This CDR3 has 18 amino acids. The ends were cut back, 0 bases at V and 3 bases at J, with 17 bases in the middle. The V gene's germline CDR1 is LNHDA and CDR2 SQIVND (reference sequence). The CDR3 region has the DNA TGTGCCAGTAGTATAGAACTGCGTAGGTTTGCGGACACCGGGGAGCTGTTTTTT. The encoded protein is CASSIELRRFADTGELFF. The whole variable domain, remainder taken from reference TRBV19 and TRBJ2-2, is DGGITQSPKYLFRKEGQNVTLSCEQNLNHDAMYWYRQDPGQGLRLIYYSQIVNDFQKGDIAEGYSVSREKKESFPLTVTSAQKNPTAFYLCASSIELRRFADTGELFFGEGSRLTVL.

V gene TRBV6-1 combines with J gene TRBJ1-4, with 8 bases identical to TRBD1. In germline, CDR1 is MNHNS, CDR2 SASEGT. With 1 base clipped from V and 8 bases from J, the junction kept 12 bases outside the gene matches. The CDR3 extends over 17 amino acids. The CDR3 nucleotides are TGTGCCAGCAGTGAAGTGTCAGGGGGCGGGAGCGGGGAAAAACTGTTTTTT. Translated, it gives CASSEVSGGGSGEKLFF.

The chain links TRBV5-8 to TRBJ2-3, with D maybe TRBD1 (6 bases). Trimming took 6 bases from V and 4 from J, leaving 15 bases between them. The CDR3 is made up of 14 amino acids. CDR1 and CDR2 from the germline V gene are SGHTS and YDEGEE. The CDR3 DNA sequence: TGTGCCAGCACCCTCCCAGGGGCGGCAGATACGCAGTATTTT. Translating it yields CASTLPGAADTQYF.

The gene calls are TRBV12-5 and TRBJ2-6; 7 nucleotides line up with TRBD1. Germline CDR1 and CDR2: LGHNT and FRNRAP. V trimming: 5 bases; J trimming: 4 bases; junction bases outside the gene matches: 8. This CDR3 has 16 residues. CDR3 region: CASGPPTGVGANVLTF. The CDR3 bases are TGTGCTAGTGGTCCGCCAACAGGGGTCGGGGCCAACGTCCTGACTTTC.

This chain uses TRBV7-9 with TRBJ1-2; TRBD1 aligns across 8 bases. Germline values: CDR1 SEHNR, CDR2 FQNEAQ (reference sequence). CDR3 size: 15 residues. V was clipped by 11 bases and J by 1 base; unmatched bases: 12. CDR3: CAGAGTGVVNYGYTF. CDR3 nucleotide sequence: TGTGCCGGGGCGGGGACAGGAGTTGTTAACTATGGCTACACCTTC.